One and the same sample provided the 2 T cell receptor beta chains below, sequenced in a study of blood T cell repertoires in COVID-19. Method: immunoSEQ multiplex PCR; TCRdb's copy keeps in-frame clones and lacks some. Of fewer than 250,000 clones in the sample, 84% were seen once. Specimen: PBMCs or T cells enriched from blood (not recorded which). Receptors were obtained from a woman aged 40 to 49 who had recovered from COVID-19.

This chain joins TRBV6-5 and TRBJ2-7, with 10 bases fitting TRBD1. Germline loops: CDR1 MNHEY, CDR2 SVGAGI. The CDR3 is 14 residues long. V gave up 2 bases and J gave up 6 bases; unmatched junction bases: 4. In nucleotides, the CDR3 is TGTGCCAGCAGTTACGACAGGGGGCGAGGCGAGCAGTACTTC. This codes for CASSYDRGRGEQYF.

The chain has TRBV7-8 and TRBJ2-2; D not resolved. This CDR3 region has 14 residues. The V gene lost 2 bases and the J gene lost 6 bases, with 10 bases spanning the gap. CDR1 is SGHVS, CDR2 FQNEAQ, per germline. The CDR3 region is CASSLRLDAGELFF. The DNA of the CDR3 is TGTGCCAGCAGCTTAAGGCTAGATGCCGGGGAGCTGTTTTTT.